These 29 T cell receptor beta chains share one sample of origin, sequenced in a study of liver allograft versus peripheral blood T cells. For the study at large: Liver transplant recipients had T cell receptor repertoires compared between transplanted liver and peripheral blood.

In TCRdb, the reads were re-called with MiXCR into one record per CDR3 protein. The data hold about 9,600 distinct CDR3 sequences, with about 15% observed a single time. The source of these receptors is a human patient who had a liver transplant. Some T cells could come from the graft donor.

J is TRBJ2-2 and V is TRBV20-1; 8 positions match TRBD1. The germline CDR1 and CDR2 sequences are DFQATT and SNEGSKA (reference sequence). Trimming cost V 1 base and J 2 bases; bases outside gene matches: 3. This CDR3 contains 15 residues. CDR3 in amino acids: CSARADRGNTGELFF. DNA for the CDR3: TGCAGTGCTAGAGCTGACAGGGGAAACACCGGGGAGCTGTTTTTT.

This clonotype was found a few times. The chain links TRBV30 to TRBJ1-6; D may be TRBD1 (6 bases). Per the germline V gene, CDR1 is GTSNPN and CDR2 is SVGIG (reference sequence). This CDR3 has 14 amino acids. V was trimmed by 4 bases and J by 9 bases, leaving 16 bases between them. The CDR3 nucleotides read TGTGCCTGGAATGGGGGCTCAGTGGGTTCACCCCTCCACTTT. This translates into CAWNGGSVGSPLHF.

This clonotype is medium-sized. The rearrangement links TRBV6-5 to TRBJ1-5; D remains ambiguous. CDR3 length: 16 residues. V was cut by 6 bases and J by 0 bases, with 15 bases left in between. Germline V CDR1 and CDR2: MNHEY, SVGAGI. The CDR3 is CASSPLRTVSNQPQHF. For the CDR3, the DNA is TGTGCCAGCAGCCCTCTTCGGACGGTTAGCAATCAGCCCCAGCATTTT.

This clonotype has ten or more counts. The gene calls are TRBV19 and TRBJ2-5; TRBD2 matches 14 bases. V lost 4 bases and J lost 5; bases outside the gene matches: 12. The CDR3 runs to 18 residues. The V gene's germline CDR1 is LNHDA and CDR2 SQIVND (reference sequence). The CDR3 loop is CASSTAGPGTSGSETQYF. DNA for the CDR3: TGTGCCAGTAGTACCGCAGGGCCGGGGACTAGCGGGAGTGAGACCCAGTACTTC.

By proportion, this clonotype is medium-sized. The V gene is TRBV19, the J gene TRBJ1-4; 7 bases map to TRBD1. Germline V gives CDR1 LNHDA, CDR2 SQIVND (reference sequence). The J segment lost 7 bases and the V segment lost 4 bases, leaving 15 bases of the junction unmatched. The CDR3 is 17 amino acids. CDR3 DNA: TGTGCCAGTAGTACCCTAGCCCGGACAGGCTCCAGTGAAAAACTGTTTTTT. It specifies CASSTLARTGSSEKLFF.

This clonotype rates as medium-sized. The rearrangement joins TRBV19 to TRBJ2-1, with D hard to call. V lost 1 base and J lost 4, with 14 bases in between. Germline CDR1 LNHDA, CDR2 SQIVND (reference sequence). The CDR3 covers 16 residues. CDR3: CASSIAANREYNEQFF. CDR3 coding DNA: TGTGCCAGTAGTATAGCGGCTAACAGAGAATACAATGAGCAGTTCTTC.

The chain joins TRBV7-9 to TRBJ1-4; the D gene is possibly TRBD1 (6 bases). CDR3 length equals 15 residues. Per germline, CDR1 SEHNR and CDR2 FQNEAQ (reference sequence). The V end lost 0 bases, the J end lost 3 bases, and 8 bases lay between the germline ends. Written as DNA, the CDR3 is TGTGCCAGCAGCTTAGCAGGGGGATCTAATGAAAAACTGTTTTTT. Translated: CASSLAGGSNEKLFF.

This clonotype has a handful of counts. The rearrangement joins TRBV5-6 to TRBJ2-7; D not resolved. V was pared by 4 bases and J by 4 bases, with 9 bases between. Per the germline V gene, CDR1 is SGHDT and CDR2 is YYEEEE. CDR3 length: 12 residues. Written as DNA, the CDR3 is TGTGCCAGCAGCCTCACATCTTACGAGCAGTACTTC. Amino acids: CASSLTSYEQYF.

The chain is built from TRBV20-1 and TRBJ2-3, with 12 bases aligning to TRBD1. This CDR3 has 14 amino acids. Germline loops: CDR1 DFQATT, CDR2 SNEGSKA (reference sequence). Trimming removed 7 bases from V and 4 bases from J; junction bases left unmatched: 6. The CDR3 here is CSVPGQGAADTQYF. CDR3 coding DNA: TGCAGTGTCCCGGGACAGGGGGCCGCAGATACGCAGTATTTT.

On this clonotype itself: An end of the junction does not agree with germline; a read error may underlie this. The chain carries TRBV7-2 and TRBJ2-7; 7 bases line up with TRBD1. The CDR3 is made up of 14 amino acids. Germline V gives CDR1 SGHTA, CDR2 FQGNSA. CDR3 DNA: TGTGCCAGCAGCCAAGTCAGGGGGTCCTGCGAGCAGTACTTC. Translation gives CASSQVRGSCEQYF.

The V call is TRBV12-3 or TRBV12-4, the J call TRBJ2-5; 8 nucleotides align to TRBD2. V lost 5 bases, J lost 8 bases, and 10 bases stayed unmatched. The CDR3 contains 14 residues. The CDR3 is CASSRLAGRGTQYF. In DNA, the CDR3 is TGTGCCAGCAGTAGATTAGCGGGAAGGGGAACCCAGTACTTC.

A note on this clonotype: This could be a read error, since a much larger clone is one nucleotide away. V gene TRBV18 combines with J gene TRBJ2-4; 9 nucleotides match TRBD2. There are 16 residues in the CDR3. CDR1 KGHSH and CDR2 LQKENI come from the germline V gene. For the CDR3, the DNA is TGTGCCAGCTCACCACTAGCGGGAGACGCCAAAAACATTCGGTACTTC. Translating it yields CASSPLAGDAKNIRYF.

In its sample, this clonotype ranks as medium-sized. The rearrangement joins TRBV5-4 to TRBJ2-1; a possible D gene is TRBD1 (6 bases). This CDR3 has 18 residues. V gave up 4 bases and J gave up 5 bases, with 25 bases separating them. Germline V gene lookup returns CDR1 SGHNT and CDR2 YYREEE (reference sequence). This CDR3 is CASSPAAAGAPSDNEQFF. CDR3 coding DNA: TGTGCCAGCAGCCCCGCGGCGGCAGGGGCCCCGTCGGACAATGAGCAGTTCTTC.

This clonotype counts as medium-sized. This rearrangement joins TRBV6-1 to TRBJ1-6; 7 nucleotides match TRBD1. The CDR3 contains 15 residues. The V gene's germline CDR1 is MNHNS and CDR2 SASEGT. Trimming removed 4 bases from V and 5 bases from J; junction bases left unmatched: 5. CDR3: CASSGGQRDNSPLHF. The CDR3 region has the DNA TGTGCCAGCAGTGGGGGACAGCGGGATAATTCACCCCTCCACTTT.

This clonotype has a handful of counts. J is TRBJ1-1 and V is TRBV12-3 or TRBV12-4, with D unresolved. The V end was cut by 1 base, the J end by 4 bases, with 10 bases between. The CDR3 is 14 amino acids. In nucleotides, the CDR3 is TGTGCCAGCAGTTTAGGGGCGGCCTCCACTGAAGCTTTCTTT. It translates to CASSLGAASTEAFF.

The CDR3 here is CASSPQGRTEAFF. As DNA, the CDR3 is TGTGCCAGCAGTCCACAGGGTAGGACTGAAGCTTTCTTT. The rearrangement links TRBV28 to TRBJ1-1, with D possibly being TRBD1 (6 bases). Trimming removed 5 bases at V and 5 bases at J, with 12 bases between. Germline V gene data show CDR1 as MDHEN and CDR2 as SYDVKM. The CDR3 totals 13 residues.

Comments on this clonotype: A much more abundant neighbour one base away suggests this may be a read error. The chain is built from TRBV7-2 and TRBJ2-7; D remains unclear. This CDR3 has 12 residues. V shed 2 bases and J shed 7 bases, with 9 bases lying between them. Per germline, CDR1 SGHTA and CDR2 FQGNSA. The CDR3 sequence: CASSLNCSEQYF. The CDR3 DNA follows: TGTGCCAGCAGCTTAAATTGTAGTGAGCAGTACTTC.

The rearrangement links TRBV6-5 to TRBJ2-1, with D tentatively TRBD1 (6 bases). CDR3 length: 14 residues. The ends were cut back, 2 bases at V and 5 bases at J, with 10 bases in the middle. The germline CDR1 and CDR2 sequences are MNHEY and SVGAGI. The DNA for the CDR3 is TGTGCCAGCAGTTACGGGGGCGGAAACAATGAGCAGTTCTTC. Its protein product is CASSYGGGNNEQFF.

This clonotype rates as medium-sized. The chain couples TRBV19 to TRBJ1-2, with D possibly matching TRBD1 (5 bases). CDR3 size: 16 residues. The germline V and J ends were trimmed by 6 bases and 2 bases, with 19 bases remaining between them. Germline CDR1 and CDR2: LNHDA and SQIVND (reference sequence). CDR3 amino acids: CASSSKGDYQNYGYTF. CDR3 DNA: TGTGCCAGTAGCAGCAAAGGGGACTACCAAAACTATGGCTACACCTTC.

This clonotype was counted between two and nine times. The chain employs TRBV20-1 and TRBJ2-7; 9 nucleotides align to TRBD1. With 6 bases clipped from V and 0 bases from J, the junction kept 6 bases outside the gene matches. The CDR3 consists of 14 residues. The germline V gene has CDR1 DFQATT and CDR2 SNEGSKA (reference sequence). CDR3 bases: TGCAGTGCACAAGACAGGGGGAGCTCCTACGAGCAGTACTTC. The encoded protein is CSAQDRGSSYEQYF.

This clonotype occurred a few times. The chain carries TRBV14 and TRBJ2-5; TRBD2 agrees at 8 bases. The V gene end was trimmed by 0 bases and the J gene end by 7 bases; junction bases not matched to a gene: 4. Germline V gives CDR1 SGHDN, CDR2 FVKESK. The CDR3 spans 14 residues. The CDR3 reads CASSQDLLAGTQYF. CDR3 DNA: TGTGCCAGCAGCCAAGATCTTCTAGCGGGGACCCAGTACTTC.

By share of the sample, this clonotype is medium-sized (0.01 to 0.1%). The CDR3 DNA follows: TGTGCCAGCAGTTTACTAGCGGGAGGGCTCCTAGACAATGAGCAGTTCTTC. Its protein product is CASSLLAGGLLDNEQFF. The V call is TRBV27, the J call TRBJ2-1, with TRBD2 matching over 12 bases. J lost 5 bases, V lost 2 bases, and 7 bases had no gene match. This CDR3 is built from 17 residues. Germline V gives CDR1 MNHEY, CDR2 SMNVEV (reference sequence).

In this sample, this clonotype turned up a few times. The CDR3 here is CSAPSGGASSYNEQFF. The CDR3 DNA follows: TGCAGTGCCCCATCCGGAGGGGCAAGCTCCTACAATGAGCAGTTCTTC. The rearrangement joins TRBV20-1 to TRBJ2-1; a weak D match, TRBD2 (6 bases). The V and J ends lost 6 bases and 0 bases respectively, with 18 bases between them. This CDR3 is 16 amino acids long. CDR1 and CDR2 from the germline V gene are DFQATT and SNEGSKA (reference sequence).

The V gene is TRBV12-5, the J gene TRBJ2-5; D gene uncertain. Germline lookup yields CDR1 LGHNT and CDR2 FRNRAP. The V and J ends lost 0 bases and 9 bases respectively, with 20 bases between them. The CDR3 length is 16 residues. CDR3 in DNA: TGTGCTAGTGGTTTGGTACCTGTCGGTAGGAAGGTCGCCCAGTACTTC. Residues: CASGLVPVGRKVAQYF. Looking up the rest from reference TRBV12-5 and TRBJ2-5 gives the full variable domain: DARVTQTPRHKVTEMGQEVTMRCQPILGHNTVFWYRQTMMQGLELLAYFRNRAPLDDSGMPKDRFSAEMPDATLATLKIQPSEPRDSAVYFCASGLVPVGRKVAQYFGPGTRLLVL.

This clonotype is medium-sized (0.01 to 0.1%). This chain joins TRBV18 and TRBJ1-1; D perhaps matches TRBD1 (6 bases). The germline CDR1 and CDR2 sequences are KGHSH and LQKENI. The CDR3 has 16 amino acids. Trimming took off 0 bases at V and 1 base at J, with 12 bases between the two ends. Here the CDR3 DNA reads TGTGCCAGCTCACCACCCAATCAGGGGTCGAACACTGAAGCTTTCTTT. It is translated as CASSPPNQGSNTEAFF.

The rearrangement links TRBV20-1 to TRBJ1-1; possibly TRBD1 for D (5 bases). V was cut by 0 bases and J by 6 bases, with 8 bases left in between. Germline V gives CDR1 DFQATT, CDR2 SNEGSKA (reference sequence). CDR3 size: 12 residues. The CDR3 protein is CSAREGPAEAFF. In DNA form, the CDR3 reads TGCAGTGCTAGAGAGGGGCCCGCTGAAGCTTTCTTT.

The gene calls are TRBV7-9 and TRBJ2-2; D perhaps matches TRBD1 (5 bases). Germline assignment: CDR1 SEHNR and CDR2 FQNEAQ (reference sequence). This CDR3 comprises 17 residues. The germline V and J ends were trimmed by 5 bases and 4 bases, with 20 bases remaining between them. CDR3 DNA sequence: TGTGCCAGCAGCCCTGAAAAAGGGGCGGTCGGCACCGGGGAGCTGTTTTTT. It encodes CASSPEKGAVGTGELFF.

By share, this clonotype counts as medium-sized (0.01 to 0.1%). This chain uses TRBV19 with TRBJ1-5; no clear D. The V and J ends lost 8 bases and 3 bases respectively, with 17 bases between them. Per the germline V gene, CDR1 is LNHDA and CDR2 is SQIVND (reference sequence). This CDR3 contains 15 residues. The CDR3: CASGLAGPLNQPQHF. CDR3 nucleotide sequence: TGTGCCAGTGGGCTCGCCGGACCGCTCAATCAGCCCCAGCATTTT.

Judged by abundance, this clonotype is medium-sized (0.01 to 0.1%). As DNA, the CDR3 is TGTGCCAGTAACGTGGATCGGAATCGAGAAAAACTGTTTTTT. It is translated as CASNVDRNREKLFF. The gene calls are TRBV19 and TRBJ1-4; no clear D. V was pared by 7 bases and J by 8 bases, with 17 bases between. Germline CDR1 reads LNHDA; CDR2 reads SQIVND (reference sequence). The CDR3 has 14 residues.